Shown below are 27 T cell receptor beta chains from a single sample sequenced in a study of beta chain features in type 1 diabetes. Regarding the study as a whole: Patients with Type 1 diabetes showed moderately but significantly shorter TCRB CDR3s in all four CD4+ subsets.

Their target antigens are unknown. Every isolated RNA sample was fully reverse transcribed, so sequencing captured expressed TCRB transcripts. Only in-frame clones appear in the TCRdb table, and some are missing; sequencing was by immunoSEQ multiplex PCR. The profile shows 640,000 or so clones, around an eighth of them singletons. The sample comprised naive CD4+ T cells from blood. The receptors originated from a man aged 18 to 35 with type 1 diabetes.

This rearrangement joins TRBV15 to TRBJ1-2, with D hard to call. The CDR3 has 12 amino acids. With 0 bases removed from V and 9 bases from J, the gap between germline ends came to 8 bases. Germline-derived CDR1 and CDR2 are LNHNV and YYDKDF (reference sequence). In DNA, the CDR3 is TGTGCCACCAGCAGAGAGGAGCGGAGCTACACCTTC. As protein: CATSREERSYTF.

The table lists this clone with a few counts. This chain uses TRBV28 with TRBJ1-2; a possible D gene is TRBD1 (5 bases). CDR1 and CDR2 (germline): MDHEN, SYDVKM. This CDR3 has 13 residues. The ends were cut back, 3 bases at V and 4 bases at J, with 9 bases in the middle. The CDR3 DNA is TGTGCCAGCAGTTTGGCCAGGGCCTATGGCTACACCTTC. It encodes CASSLARAYGYTF.

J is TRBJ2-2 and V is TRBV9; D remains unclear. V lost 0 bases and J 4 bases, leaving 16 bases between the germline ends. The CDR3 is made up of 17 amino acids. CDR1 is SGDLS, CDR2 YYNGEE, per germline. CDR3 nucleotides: TGTGCCAGCAGCGTAGACGACAATCGGCTTGGCACCGGGGAGCTGTTTTTT. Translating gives CASSVDDNRLGTGELFF.

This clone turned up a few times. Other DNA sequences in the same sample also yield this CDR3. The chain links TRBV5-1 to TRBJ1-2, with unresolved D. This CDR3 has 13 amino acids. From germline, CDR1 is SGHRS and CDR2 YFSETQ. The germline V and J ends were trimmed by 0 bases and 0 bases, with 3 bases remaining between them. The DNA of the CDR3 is TGCGCCAGCAGCTTGGGGGCTAACTATGGCTACACCTTC. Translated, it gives CASSLGANYGYTF.

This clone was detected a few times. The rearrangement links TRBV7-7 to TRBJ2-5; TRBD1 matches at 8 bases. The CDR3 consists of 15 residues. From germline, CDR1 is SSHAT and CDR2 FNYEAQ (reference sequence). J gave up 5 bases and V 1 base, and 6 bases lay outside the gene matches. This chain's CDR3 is CASSLGTGLWETQYF. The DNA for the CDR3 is TGTGCCAGCAGCTTAGGGACAGGGCTTTGGGAGACCCAGTACTTC.

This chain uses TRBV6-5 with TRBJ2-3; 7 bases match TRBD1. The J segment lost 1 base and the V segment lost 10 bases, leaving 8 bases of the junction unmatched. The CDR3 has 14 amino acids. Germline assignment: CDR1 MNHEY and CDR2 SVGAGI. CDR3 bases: TGTGCCACCCGACAGGGTTGGGGCACAGATACGCAGTATTTT. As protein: CATRQGWGTDTQYF.

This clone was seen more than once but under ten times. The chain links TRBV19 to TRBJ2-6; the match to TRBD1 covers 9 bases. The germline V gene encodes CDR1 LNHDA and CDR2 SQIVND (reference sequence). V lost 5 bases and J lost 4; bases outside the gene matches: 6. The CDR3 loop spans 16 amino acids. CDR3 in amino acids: CASSPRTGAGANVLTF. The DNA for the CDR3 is TGTGCCAGTAGTCCAAGGACAGGGGCCGGGGCCAACGTCCTGACTTTC.

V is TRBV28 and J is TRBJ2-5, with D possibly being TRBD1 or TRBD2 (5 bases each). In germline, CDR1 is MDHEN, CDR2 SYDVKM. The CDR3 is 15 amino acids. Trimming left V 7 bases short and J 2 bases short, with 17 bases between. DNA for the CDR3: TGTGCCAGCACTCTGGGGGTCGTTCCTCAAGAGACCCAGTACTTC. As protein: CASTLGVVPQETQYF.

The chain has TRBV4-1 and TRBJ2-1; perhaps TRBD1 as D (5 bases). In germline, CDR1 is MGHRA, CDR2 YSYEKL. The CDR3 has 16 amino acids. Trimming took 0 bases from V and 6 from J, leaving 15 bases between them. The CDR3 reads CASSQDKSRAFNEQFF. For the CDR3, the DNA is TGCGCCAGCAGCCAAGATAAGTCCAGGGCCTTCAATGAGCAGTTCTTC.

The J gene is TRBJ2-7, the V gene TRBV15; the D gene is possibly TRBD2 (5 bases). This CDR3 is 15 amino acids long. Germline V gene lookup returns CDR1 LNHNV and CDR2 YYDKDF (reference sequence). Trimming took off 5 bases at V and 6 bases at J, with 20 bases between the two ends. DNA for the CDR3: TGTGCCACCAGCCGAGTTGATCGGGAAACGGGCGAGCAGTACTTC. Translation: CATSRVDRETGEQYF. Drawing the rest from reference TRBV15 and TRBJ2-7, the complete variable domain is DAMVIQNPRYQVTQFGKPVTLSCSQTLNHNVMYWYQQKSSQAPKLLFHYYDKDFNNEADTPDNFQSRRPNTSFCFLDIRSPGLGDTAMYLCATSRVDRETGEQYFGPGTRLTVT.

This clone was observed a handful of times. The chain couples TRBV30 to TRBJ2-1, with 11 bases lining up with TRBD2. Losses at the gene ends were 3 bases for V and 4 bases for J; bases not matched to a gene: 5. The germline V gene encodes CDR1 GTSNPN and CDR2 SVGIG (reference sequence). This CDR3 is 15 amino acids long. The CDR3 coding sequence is TGTGCCTGGAGGCTAGCGGGGGGAGGGTACAATGAGCAGTTCTTC. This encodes CAWRLAGGGYNEQFF.

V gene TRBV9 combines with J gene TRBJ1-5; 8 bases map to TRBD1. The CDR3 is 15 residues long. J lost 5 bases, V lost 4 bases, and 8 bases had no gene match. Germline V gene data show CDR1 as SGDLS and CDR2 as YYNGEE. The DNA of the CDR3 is TGTGCCAGCAGCCCGGGGACAGGAACTTATCAGCCCCAGCATTTT. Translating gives CASSPGTGTYQPQHF.

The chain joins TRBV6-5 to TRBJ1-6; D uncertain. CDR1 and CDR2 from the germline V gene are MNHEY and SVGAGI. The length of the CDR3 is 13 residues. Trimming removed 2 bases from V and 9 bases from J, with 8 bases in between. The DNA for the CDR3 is TGTGCCAGCAGTTACGCAAAGGTTTCACCCCTCCACTTT. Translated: CASSYAKVSPLHF.

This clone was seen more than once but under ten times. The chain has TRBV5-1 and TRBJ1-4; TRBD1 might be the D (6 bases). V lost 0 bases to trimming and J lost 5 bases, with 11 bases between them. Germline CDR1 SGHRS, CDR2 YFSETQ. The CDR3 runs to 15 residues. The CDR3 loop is CASSLGTVGNEKLFF. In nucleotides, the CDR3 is TGCGCCAGCAGCTTGGGGACAGTTGGAAATGAAAAACTGTTTTTT.

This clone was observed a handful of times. The CDR3 region is CASSQDSTYNEQFF. The CDR3 bases are TGCGCCAGCAGCCAAGATTCCACCTACAATGAGCAGTTCTTC. The chain is built from TRBV4-1 and TRBJ2-1; D ambiguous. The V end lost 0 bases, the J end lost 2 bases, and 5 bases lay between the germline ends. Per germline, CDR1 MGHRA and CDR2 YSYEKL. The CDR3 has 14 residues.

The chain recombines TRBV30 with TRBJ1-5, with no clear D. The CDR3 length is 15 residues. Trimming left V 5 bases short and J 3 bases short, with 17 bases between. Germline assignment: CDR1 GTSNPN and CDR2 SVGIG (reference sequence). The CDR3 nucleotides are TGTGCCTGGGGTTCCACGGGCGGTCACAATCAGCCCCAGCATTTT. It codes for CAWGSTGGHNQPQHF.

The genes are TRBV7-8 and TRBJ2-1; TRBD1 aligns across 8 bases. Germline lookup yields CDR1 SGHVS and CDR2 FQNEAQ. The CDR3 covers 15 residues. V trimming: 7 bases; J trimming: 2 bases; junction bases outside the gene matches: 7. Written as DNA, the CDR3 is TGTGCCAGCAACAAGGACAGGGTCCCCTACAATGAGCAGTTCTTC. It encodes CASNKDRVPYNEQFF.

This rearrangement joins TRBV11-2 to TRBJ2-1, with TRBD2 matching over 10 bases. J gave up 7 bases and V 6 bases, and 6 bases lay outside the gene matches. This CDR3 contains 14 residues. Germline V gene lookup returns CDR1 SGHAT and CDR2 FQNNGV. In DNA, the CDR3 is TGTGCCAGCAGGAGAGCGGGGGGGCCAAATGAGCAGTTCTTC. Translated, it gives CASRRAGGPNEQFF.

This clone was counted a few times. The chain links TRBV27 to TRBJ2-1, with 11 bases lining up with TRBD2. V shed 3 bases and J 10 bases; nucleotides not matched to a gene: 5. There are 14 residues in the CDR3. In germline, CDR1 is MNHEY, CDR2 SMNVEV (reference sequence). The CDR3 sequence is CASSLGRLAGEQFF. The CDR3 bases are TGTGCCAGCAGTTTGGGTAGACTAGCGGGAGAGCAGTTCTTC.

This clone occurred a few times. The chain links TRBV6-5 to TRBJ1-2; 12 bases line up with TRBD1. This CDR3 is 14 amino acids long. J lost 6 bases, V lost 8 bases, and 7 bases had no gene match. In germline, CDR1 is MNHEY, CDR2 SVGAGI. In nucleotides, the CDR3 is TGTGCCAGCGGTTCCGGGACAGGGGGCCATGGCTACACCTTC. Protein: CASGSGTGGHGYTF.

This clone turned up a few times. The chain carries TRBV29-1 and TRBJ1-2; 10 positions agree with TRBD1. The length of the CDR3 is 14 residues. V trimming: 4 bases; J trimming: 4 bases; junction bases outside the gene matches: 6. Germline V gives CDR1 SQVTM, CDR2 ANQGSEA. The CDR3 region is CSVVRDRGGYGYTF. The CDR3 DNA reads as TGCAGCGTTGTCCGGGACAGGGGAGGCTATGGCTACACCTTC.

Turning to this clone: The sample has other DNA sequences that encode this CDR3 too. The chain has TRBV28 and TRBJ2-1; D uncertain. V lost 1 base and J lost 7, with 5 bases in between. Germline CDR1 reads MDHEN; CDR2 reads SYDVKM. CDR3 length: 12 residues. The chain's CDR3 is CASSLLGNEQFF. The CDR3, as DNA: TGTGCCAGCAGTTTATTGGGGAATGAGCAGTTCTTC. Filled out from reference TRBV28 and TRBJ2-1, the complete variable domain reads DVKVTQSSRYLVKRTGEKVFLECVQDMDHENMFWYRQDPGLGLRLIYFSYDVKMKEKGDIPEGYSVSREKKERFSLILESASTNQTSMYLCASSLLGNEQFFGPGTRLTVL.

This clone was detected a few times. CDR3 nucleotides: TGTGCCAGTAGTAGCGTAGCGATAGCGGGCACAGATACGCAGTATTTT. As protein: CASSSVAIAGTDTQYF. The chain couples TRBV19 to TRBJ2-3; possibly TRBD2 for D (6 bases). The CDR3 has 16 amino acids. Germline CDR1 and CDR2: LNHDA and SQIVND (reference sequence). Trimming left V 4 bases short and J 1 base short, with 15 bases between.

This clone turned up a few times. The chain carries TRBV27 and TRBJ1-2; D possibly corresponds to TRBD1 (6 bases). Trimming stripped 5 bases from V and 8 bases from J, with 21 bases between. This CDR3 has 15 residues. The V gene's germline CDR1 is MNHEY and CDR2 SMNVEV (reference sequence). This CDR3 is CASSEAGTSPPGYTF. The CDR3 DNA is TGTGCCAGCAGTGAAGCCGGGACATCCCCTCCGGGCTACACCTTC.

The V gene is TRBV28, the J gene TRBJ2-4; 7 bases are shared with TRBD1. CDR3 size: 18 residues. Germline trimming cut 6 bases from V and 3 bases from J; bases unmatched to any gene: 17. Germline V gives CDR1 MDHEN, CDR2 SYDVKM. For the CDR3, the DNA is TGTGCCAGCAGCCAGGGGGACAGATCCTCGAGAGGCAAAAACATTCAGTACTTC. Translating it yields CASSQGDRSSRGKNIQYF.

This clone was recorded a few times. The CDR3 DNA sequence: TGTGCCAGCAGTTTATCGGGTGACAGCAACTATGGCTACACCTTC. Its protein is CASSLSGDSNYGYTF. This sequence joins TRBV27 and TRBJ1-2; TRBD1 is a possible D gene (5 bases). V was pared by 0 bases and J by 2 bases, with 10 bases between. Germline-derived CDR1 and CDR2 are MNHEY and SMNVEV (reference sequence). The CDR3 has 15 amino acids.

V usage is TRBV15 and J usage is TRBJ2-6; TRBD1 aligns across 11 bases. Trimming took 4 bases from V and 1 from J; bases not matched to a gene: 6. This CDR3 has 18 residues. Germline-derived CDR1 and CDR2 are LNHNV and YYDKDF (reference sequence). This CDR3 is CATSKGQGGTSGANVLTF. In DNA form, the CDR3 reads TGTGCCACCAGCAAGGGACAGGGGGGGACGTCTGGGGCCAACGTCCTGACTTTC.